This T cell receptor (beta chain) derives from a study of blood T cell repertoires in COVID-19. How the authors handled the data: From reference gene primer amplification, estimates of nucleated cell counts were derived. Sequencing used immunoSEQ multiplex PCR; TCRdb keeps in-frame clones, though not all of them. That table furnishes V, J and clone size, whereas the DNA furnished D and trimming. The data contain some 290,000 clones, around 81% of them singletons. The sample comprised peripheral blood. This TCR came from a woman aged 55-69 years with active or convalescent COVID-19.

The CDR3 region is CASSLATQGFYGYTF. The CDR3 DNA reads as TGTGCCAGCAGCTTAGCCACGCAGGGATTCTATGGCTACACCTTC. This chain uses TRBV7-9 with TRBJ1-2; a weak D match, TRBD1 (5 bases). CDR1 is SEHNR, CDR2 FQNEAQ, per germline (reference sequence). This CDR3 has 15 amino acids. Trimming took off 0 bases at V and 4 bases at J, with 12 bases between the two ends. Full variable domain (rest looked up from reference TRBV7-9 and TRBJ1-2): DTGVSQNPRHKITKRGQNVTFRCDPISEHNRLYWYRQTLGQGPEFLTYFQNEAQLEKSRLLSDRFSAERPKGSFSTLEIQRTEQGDSAMYLCASSLATQGFYGYTFGSGTRLTVV.